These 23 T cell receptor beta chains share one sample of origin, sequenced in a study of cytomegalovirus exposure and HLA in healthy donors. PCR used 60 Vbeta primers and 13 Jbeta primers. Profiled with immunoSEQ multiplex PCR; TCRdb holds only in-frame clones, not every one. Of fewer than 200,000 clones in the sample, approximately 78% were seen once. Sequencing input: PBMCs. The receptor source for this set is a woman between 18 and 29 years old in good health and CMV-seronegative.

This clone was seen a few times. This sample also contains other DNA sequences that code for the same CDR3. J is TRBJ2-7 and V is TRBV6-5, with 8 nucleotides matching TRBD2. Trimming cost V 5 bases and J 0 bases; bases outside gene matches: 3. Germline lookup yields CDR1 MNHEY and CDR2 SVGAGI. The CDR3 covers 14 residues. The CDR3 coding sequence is TGTGCCAGCAGTCGCACTAGCGGCTCCTACGAGCAGTACTTC. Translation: CASSRTSGSYEQYF.

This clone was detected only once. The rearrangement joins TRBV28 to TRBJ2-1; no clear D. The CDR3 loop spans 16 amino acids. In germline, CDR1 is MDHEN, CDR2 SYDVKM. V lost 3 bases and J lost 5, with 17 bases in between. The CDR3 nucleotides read TGTGCCAGCAGTTTGATGAGGCCCCGCATTAACAATGAGCAGTTCTTC. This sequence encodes CASSLMRPRINNEQFF.

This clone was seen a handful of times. CDR3 sequence (DNA): TGTGCCAGCAGCATACCCCCAAGCGGGCAGTACTTC. Amino acids: CASSIPPSGQYF. The rearrangement links TRBV7-2 to TRBJ2-7; tentative D call: TRBD2 (5 bases). Germline loops: CDR1 SGHTA, CDR2 FQGNSA. The CDR3 runs 12 residues. V gave up 5 bases and J gave up 9 bases, with 14 bases separating them.

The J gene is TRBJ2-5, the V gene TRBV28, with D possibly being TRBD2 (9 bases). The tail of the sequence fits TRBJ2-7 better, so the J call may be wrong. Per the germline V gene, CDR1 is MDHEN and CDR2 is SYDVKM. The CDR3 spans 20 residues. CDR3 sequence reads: CASRQKDRGATSGRPYEQYF. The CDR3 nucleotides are TGTGCCAGCAGGCAGAAAGACAGGGGAGCCACTAGCGGGCGGCCCTACGAGCAGTACTTC.

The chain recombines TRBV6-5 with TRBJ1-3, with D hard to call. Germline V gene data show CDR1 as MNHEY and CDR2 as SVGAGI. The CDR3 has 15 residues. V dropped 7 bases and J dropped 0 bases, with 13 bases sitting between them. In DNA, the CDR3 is TGTGCCAGCACTCTCTCCGGGGACTCTGGAAACACCATATATTTT. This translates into CASTLSGDSGNTIYF.

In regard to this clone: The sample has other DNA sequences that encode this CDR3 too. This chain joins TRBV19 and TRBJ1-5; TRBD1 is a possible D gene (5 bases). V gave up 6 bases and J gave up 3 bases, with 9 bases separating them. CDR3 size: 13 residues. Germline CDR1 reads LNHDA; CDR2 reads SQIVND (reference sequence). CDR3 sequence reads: CASSGQNNQPQHF. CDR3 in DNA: TGTGCCAGTAGCGGACAAAACAATCAGCCCCAGCATTTT.

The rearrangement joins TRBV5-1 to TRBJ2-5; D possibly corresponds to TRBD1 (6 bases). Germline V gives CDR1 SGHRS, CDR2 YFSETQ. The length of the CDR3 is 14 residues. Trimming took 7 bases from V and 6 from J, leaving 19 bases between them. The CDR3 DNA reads TGCGCCAGCGTACAGGAGGCAGGGGCTCAGACCCAGTACTTC. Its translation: CASVQEAGAQTQYF. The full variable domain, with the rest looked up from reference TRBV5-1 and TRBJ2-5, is KAGVTQTPRYLIKTRGQQVTLSCSPISGHRSVSWYQQTPGQGLQFLFEYFSETQRNKGNFPGRFSGRQFSNSRSEMNVSTLELGDSALYLCASVQEAGAQTQYFGPGTRLLVL.

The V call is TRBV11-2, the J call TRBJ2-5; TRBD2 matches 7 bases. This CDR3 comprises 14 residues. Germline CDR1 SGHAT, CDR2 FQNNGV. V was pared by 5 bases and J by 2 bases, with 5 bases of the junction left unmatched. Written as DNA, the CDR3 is TGTGCCAGCAGCGTTAGACTAGCACAAGAGACCCAGTACTTC. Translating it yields CASSVRLAQETQYF.

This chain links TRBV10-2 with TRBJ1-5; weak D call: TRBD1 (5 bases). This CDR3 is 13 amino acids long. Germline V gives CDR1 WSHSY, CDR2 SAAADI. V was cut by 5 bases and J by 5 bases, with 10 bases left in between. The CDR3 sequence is CASSSGSHQPQHF. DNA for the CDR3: TGCGCCAGCAGTTCAGGGTCGCATCAGCCCCAGCATTTT.

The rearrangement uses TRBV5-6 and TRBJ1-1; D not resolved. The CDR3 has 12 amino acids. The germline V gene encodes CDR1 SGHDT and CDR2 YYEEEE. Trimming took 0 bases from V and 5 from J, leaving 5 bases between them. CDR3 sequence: CASSLVATEAFF. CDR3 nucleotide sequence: TGTGCCAGCAGCTTGGTAGCTACTGAAGCTTTCTTT.

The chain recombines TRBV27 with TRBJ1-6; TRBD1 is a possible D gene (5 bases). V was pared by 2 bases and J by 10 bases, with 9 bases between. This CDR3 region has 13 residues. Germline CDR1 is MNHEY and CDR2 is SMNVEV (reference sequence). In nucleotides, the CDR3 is TGTGCCAGCAGTTTAAGGGGAGGCTCACCCCTCCACTTT. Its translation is CASSLRGGSPLHF.

The CDR3: CASSYSSRHFYEQYF. As DNA, the CDR3 is TGTGCCAGCAGTTACTCGAGTCGTCACTTCTACGAGCAGTACTTC. This rearrangement joins TRBV6-6 to TRBJ2-7; D is unresolved. The ends were cut back, 0 bases at V and 3 bases at J, with 12 bases in the middle. CDR1 MNHNY and CDR2 SVGAGI come from the germline V gene (reference sequence). The CDR3 runs 15 residues.

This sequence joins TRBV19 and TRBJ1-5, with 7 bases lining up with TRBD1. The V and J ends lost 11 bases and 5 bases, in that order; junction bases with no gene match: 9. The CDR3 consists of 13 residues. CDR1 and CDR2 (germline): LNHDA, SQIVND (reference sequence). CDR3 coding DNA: TGTGCCGGGGGCCGGGACAGAGATCAGCCCCAGCATTTT. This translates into CAGGRDRDQPQHF. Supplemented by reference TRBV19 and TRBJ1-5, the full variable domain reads DGGITQSPKYLFRKEGQNVTLSCEQNLNHDAMYWYRQDPGQGLRLIYYSQIVNDFQKGDIAEGYSVSREKKESFPLTVTSAQKNPTAFYLCAGGRDRDQPQHFGDGTRLSIL.

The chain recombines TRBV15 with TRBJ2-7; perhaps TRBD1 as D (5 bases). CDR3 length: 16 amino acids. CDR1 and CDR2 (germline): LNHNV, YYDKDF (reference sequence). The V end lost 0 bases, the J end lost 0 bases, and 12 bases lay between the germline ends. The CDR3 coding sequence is TGTGCCACCAGCAGAGAAACAGGAGTAGTCTCCTACGAGCAGTACTTC. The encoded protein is CATSRETGVVSYEQYF.

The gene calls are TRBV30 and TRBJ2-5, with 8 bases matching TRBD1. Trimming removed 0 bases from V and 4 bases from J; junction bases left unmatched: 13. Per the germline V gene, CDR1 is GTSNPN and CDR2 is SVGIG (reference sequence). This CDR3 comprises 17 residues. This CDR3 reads CAWSVLQGALLGETQYF. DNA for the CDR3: TGTGCCTGGAGTGTACTCCAGGGGGCCCTACTAGGAGAGACCCAGTACTTC.

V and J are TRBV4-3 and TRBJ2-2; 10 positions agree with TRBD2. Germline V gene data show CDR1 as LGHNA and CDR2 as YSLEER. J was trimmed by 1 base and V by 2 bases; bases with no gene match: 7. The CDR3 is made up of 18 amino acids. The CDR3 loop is CASSQSPVAGGNTGELFF. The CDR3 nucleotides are TGCGCCAGCAGCCAATCTCCAGTAGCGGGAGGGAACACCGGGGAGCTGTTTTTT.

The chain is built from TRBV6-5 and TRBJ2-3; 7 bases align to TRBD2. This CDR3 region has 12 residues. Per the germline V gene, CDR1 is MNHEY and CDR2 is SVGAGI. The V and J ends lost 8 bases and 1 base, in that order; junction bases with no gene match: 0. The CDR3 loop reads CASRGGTDTQYF. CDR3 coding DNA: TGTGCCAGCCGGGGGGGCACAGATACGCAGTATTTT.

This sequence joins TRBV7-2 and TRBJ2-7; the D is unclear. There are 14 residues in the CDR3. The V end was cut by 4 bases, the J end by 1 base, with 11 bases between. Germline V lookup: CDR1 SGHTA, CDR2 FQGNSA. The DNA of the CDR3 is TGTGCCAGCAGCTCGCAAGACAAGTCCTACGAGCAGTACTTC. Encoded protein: CASSSQDKSYEQYF.

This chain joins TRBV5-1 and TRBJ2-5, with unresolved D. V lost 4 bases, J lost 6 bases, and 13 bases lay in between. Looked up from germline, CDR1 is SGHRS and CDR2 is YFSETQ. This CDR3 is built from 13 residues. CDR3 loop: CASSPNAEQTQYF. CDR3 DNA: TGCGCCAGCAGCCCAAACGCGGAGCAGACCCAGTACTTC.

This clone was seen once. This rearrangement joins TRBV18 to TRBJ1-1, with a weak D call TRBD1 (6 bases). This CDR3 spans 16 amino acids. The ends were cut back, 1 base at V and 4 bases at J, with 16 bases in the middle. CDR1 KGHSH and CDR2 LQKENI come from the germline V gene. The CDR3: CASSPRRGAPLTEAFF. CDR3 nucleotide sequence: TGTGCCAGCTCACCACGGCGGGGGGCACCTCTCACTGAAGCTTTCTTT.

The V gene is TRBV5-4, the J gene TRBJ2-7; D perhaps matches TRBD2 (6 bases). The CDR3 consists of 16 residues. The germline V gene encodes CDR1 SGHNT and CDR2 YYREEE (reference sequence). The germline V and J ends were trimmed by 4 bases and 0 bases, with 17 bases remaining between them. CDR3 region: CASSPGGGKSSYEQYF. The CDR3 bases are TGTGCCAGCAGCCCCGGAGGAGGGAAGAGCTCCTACGAGCAGTACTTC.

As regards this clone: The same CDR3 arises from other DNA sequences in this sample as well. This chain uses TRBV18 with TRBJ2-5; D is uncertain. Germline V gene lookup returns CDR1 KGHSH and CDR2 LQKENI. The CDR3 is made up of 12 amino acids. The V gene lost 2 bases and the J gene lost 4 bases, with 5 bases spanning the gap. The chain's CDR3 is CASSPSGETQYF. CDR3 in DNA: TGTGCCAGCTCACCATCAGGAGAGACCCAGTACTTC.

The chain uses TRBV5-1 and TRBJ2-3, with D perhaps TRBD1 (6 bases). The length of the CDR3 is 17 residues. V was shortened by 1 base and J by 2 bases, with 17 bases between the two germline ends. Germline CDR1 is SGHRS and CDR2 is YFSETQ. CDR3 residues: CASSLQIRDKDTDTQYF. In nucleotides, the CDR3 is TGCGCCAGCAGCTTGCAAATCCGGGACAAGGACACAGATACGCAGTATTTT.